Sequencing of this T cell receptor (beta chain) was carried out in a study of blood T cell repertoires in COVID-19. The age range of participants was about 18 to 95 years, with residence in under 25 US areas. Exposed enrollees had met someone with a PCR-confirmed or clinician-diagnosed COVID-19 case at some point within the 2 weeks before study entry. Authors' processing steps: The assay estimated nucleated cells by amplifying reference gene primers. Assay: immunoSEQ multiplex PCR; the TCRdb copy retains only in-frame clones and omits some. Clonal size and the V and J genes are those of that table, whereas D and trimming came from the DNA. This repertoire shows roughly 200,000 clones, approximately 86% found once; its top ten account for around 4.5%. Trimming removed 6 bases from V and 0 bases from J; junction bases left unmatched: 3. In germline, CDR1 is MNHEY, CDR2 SVGAGI. This CDR3 comprises 15 residues.

The sample taken for sequencing was PBMCs or T cells enriched from blood (not recorded which). The chain joins TRBV6-5 to TRBJ1-5; TRBD1 aligns across 9 bases. The sequence was obtained from a woman aged 25 to 39 who had been exposed to COVID-19. CDR3 sequence reads: CASRGQGISNQPQHF. The CDR3 coding sequence is TGTGCCAGCAGGGGACAGGGAATTAGCAATCAGCCCCAGCATTTT.